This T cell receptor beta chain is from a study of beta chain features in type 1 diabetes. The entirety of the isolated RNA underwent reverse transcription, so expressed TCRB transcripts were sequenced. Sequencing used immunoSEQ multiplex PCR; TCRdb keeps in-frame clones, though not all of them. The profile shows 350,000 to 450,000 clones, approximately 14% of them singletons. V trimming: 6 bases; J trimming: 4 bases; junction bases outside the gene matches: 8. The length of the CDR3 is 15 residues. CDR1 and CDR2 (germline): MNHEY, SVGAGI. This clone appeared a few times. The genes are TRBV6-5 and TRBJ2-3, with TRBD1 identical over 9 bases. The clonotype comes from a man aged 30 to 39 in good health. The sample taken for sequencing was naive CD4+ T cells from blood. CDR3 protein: CASRRQGEHADTQYF. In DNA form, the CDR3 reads TGTGCCAGCAGGAGACAGGGGGAACACGCAGATACGCAGTATTTT.